This T cell receptor beta chain was recovered during a study of blood T cell repertoires in COVID-19. CDR1 and CDR2 from the germline V gene are MGHRA and YSYEKL. V was pared by 0 bases and J by 0 bases, with 18 bases between. The CDR3 totals 19 residues. The protocol was immunoSEQ multiplex PCR, while the TCRdb copy is restricted to in-frame clones and leaves out a portion. The sample lists fewer than 350,000 clones, around nine tenths occurring once. The TCR sequence derives from a woman in her twenties or thirties with COVID-19, enrolled during active disease. This chain joins TRBV4-1 and TRBJ1-3, with no clear D. The sample comprised peripheral blood. As DNA, the CDR3 is TGCGCCAGCAGCCAAGAAGGAGGCGGGCAGTACTCCTCTGGAAACACCATATATTTT. It codes for CASSQEGGGQYSSGNTIYF.